This paragraph reports one T cell receptor (beta chain). Antigen unknown. CD4+CD25+CD127- Tregs, CD4+CD25- non-Tregs, CD4 and CD8 cells were sorted. The data were taken from a study of Tregs in tolerant kidney transplant recipients. Turning to the study itself: Related graft donors supplied nonmyeloablative bone marrow transplants, and mixed chimerism was transient.

Some clones are missing from TCRdb's copy, which holds only in-frame ones; the method was immunoSEQ multiplex PCR. This sample has some 66,000 clones, with more than 90% found just once. CDR1 and CDR2 (germline): SGHDN, FVKESK. The V segment lost 5 bases and the J segment 4 bases; nucleotides outside the gene matches: 9. The CDR3 covers 16 residues. Findings and caveats of the study: Biological reproducibility was not directly addressed in this study. In tolerant patients, donor-specific Tregs outgrew total Tregs, suggesting antigen-driven expansion.

The TCR was taken from a human donor who received a combined kidney and bone marrow transplant. Sequences were derived from CD8+ T cells from blood, sampled before the transplant. The rearrangement links TRBV14 to TRBJ2-2, with TRBD1 matching over 8 bases. Here the CDR3 DNA reads TGTGCCAGCAGCGGCCGGGACAGGTGGGGCACCGGGGAGCTGTTTTTT. Translation: CASSGRDRWGTGELFF.